Here is one T cell receptor (beta chain) with its context. The data originate from a study of shared clonotypes between healthy human individuals. The CDR3 runs to 16 residues. Method: immunoSEQ multiplex PCR; TCRdb's copy keeps in-frame clones and lacks some. The sample lists around 500,000 clones; about 84% were seen once. The V and J genes are TRBV21-1 and TRBJ2-2; TRBD2 was called by the table and not checked on the DNA. TRBV21-1 is labeled a pseudogene. This TCR was recovered from a woman in her thirties or forties in good health. Some clones in this sample may be carry-over from other donors' samples. The material sequenced was PBMCs. The DNA for the CDR3 is TGTGCCAGGCCTATAGCGGGAGGGCCCGGCACCGGGGAGCTGTTTTTT. This gives the protein CARPIAGGPGTGELFF.